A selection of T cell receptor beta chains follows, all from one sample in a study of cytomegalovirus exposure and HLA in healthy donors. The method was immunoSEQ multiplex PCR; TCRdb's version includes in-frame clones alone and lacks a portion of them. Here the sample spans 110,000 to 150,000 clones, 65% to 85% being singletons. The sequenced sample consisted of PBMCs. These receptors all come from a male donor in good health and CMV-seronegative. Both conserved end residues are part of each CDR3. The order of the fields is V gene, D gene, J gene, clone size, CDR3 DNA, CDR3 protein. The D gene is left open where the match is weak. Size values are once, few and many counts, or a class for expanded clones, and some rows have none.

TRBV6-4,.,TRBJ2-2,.,TGTGCCAGCAAGAGGGAATGGGCGAACACCGGGGAGCTGTTTTTT,CASKREWANTGELFF
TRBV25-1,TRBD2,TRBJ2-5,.,TGTGCCAGCAGCAGCTCGGGACTAAAAGAGACCCAGTACTTC,CASSSSGLKETQYF
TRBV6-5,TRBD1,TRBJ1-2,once,TGTGCCAGCAGTACACGACAGGGAGCAAACTATGGCTACACCTTC,CASSTRQGANYGYTF
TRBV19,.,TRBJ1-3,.,TGTGCCAGTAGTATACCCCCCTCCCCGCGGGCCGTTCCCACAACTGGAAACACCATATATTTT,CASSIPPSPRAVPTTGNTIYF
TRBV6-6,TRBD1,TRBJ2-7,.,TGTGCCAGCAGAAACAGGGGATCCTACGAGCAGTACTTC,CASRNRGSYEQYF
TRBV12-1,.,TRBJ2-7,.,TGTGCCAGCAGCTCCCCCCCAGCGGAGATCTACGAGCAGTACTTC,CASSSPPAEIYEQYF
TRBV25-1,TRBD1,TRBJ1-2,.,TGTGCCAGCAGGAGGGTGGGGACAGGGGCATCTGTAAGCGATGGCTACACCTTC,CASRRVGTGASVSDGYTF
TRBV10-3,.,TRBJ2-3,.,TGTGCCATCAGTGCCTCGACAGACCGCACAGATACGCAGTATTTT,CAISASTDRTDTQYF
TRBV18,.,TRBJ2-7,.,TGTGCCAGCTCATCTCCCTACGAGCAGTACTTC,CASSSPYEQYF
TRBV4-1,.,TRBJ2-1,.,TGCGCCAGCAGCCAGTTCCGGGACTACAATGAGCAGTTCTTC,CASSQFRDYNEQFF
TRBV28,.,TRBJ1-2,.,TGTGCCAGCAGCCTTGGCCCTCGGCGGGGCTACACCTTC,CASSLGPRRGYTF
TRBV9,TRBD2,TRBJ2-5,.,TGTGCCAGCAGCCCCATCCTGAGCGGGGGGCAAGAGACCCAGTACTTC,CASSPILSGGQETQYF
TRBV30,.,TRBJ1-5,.,TGTGCCTGGAGCGCAGGGCTGGACAATCAGCCCCAGCATTTT,CAWSAGLDNQPQHF
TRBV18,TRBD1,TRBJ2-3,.,TGTGCCAGCTCACCACGGGGGTCAGGGGGCCCCACAGATACGCAGTATTTT,CASSPRGSGGPTDTQYF
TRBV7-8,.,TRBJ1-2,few,TGTGCCAGCAGCTTAGGGGGAGTCGGGGACTATGGCTACACCTTC,CASSLGGVGDYGYTF
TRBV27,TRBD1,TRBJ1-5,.,TGTGCCAGCAGGATCGGGACAGGGCTCTCAGGCGATCAGCCCCAGCATTTT,CASRIGTGLSGDQPQHF
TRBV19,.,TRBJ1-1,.,TGTGCCAGTAGTAGAGGGAGGGTCACTGAAGCTTTCTTT,CASSRGRVTEAFF
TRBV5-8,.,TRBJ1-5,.,TGTGCCAGCAGCCTAAGACAGTATAGCAATCAGCCCCAGCATTTT,CASSLRQYSNQPQHF
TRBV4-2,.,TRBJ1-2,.,TGTGCCAGCAGCCAAGTGGGGACTTCCCCTACTGGGACTTATGGCTACACCTTC,CASSQVGTSPTGTYGYTF
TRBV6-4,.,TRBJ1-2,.,TGTGCCAGCAGTCCAACCCTTCCGACAGGTGCCGGTGGCTACACCTTC,CASSPTLPTGAGGYTF
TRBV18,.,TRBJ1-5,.,TGTGCCAGCTCACCACGGGCAGGGAACAATCAGCCCCAGCATTTT,CASSPRAGNNQPQHF
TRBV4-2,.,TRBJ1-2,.,TGTGCCAGCAGCCAACCAGTTTCTACAGGGACCAACTATGGCTACACCTTC,CASSQPVSTGTNYGYTF
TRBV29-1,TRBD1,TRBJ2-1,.,TGCAGCGTGAGGGGACAGGACACCAGCTACAATGAGCAGTTCTTC,CSVRGQDTSYNEQFF
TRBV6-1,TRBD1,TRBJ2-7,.,TGTGCCAGCAAACTCGGGACAGGGGGCTACGAGCAGTACTTC,CASKLGTGGYEQYF
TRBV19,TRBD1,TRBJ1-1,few,TGTGCCAGTAGTGGACAGGGGGTTGCTGAAGCTTTCTTT,CASSGQGVAEAFF
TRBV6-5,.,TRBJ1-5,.,TGTGCCAGCAGTCCCGGGGGGGCCTATCAGCCCCAGCATTTT,CASSPGGAYQPQHF
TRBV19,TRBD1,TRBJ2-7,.,TGTGCCAGTAGTACCCGGCCCGGGACAGGGGCCTACGAGCAGTACTTC,CASSTRPGTGAYEQYF
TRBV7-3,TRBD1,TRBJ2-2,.,TGTGCCAGCAGCACCGGGACAGGGACCGGGGAGCTGTTTTTT,CASSTGTGTGELFF
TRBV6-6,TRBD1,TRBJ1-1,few,TGTGCCAGCAGTACCGGACAGGGCTTGAACACTGAAGCTTTCTTT,CASSTGQGLNTEAFF